This T cell receptor (beta chain) was profiled in a study of T cell responses to AZD1222 COVID-19 vaccine. There are 16 residues in the CDR3. Germline V gene data show CDR1 as MNHEY and CDR2 as SMNVEV (reference sequence). The V gene end was trimmed by 0 bases and the J gene end by 7 bases; junction bases not matched to a gene: 7. The protocol was immunoSEQ multiplex PCR, while the TCRdb copy is restricted to in-frame clones and leaves out a portion. The repertoire includes 150,000 or so clones, roughly 90% of them detected once, and approximately 1.5% sits in the top ten. The material was peripheral blood, obtained 28 days after the second AZD1222 dose. This sequence originates from an adult who received the AZD1222 COVID-19 vaccine. The chain recombines TRBV27 with TRBJ1-4, with 8 bases identical to TRBD1. Written as DNA, the CDR3 is TGTGCCAGCAGTTTATCGAGACAGGGGAGGAGTGAAAAACTGTTTTTT. Encoded protein: CASSLSRQGRSEKLFF.